This T cell receptor (beta chain) was profiled in a study of blood T cell repertoires in COVID-19. Overall study context: Acute and convalescent COVID-19 samples came from the United States, Italy and Spain. The cDNA or gDNA used as material had been derived from T cells, B-cell-depleted T cells, or PBMCs.

With regard to this clone: One end of the junction is discordant with germline, which a read error may explain.

The CDR3 runs 18 residues. Source study methods: From reference gene primer amplification, estimates of nucleated cell counts were derived. Sequencing used immunoSEQ multiplex PCR; TCRdb keeps in-frame clones, though not all of them. The V and J calls and clone size were taken over from that table, and D and trimming were inferred from the DNA. The sample holds more than 250,000 clones, around 86% seen once. This rearrangement joins TRBV5-3 to TRBJ2-1, with TRBD2 matching 15 bases. TRBV5-3 is an ORF for which the function is uncertain. The sequencing sample was made of peripheral blood. The clonotype comes from a man over 45 with active or convalescent COVID-19. CDR3 nucleotide sequence: TGTGCCAGAAGCGGGACTAGCGGGGGGTCTAGCTCCTACAATAAGCAGTTCTTC. As protein: CARSGTSGGSSSYNKQFF.